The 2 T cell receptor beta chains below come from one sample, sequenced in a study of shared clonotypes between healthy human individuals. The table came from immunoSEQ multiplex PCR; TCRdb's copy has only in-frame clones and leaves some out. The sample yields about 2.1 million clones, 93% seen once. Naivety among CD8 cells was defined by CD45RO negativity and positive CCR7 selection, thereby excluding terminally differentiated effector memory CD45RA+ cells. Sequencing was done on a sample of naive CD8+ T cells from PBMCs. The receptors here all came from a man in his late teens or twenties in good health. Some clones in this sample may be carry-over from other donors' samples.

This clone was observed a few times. Written as DNA, the CDR3 is TGTGCCAGCAGCCAAGAGGAGACGGATGGGGGGAACACTGAAGCTTTCTTT. Its translation: CASSQEETDGGNTEAFF. The chain recombines TRBV4-2 with TRBJ1-1, with D perhaps matching TRBD1 (5 bases). Germline values: CDR1 LGHNA, CDR2 YNFKEQ. This CDR3 comprises 17 residues. V was shortened by 0 bases and J by 1 base, with 15 bases between the two germline ends.

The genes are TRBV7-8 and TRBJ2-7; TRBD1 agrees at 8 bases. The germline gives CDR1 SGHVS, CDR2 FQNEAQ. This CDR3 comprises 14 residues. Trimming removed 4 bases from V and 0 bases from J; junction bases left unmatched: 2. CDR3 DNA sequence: TGTGCCAGCAGCTGGGACAGGAGCTCCTACGAGCAGTACTTC. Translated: CASSWDRSSYEQYF.